The 19 T cell receptor beta chains in this list originate from one sample, sequenced in a study of T cell responses to AZD1222 COVID-19 vaccine. The method was immunoSEQ multiplex PCR; TCRdb's version includes in-frame clones alone and lacks a portion of them. The sample lists about 99,000 clones; roughly 86% were seen once. This material consisted of peripheral blood, taken 28 days after the second dose of the MenACWY control vaccine. These receptors all come from an adult who received the MenACWY meningococcal vaccine as a control.

The chain recombines TRBV3-1 (or the pseudogene TRBV3-2) with TRBJ1-3; D gene unclear. Germline V CDR1 and CDR2: LGHDT, YNNKEL (reference sequence). This CDR3 comprises 15 residues. Trimming pared 6 bases from V and 0 bases from J, leaving 12 bases between. For the CDR3, the DNA is TGTGCCAGCAGTCCTCGTCTCAGCTCTGGAAACACCATATATTTT. Protein product: CASSPRLSSGNTIYF.

J is TRBJ1-1 and V is TRBV24-1; 8 bases match TRBD1. The CDR3 sequence is 14 residues long. Looked up from germline, CDR1 is KGHDR and CDR2 is SFDVKD. V trimming: 5 bases; J trimming: 5 bases; junction bases outside the gene matches: 6. DNA for the CDR3: TGTGCCACCAGTGGAACAGGGGGAAAAACTGAAGCTTTCTTT. Translation gives CATSGTGGKTEAFF.

V gene TRBV7-3 combines with J gene TRBJ2-7, with unresolved D. Germline assignment: CDR1 SGHTA and CDR2 FQGTGA. V was pared by 2 bases and J by 1 base, with 15 bases between. The CDR3 loop spans 16 amino acids. CDR3 in amino acids: CASSLGGPRGSYEQYF. In DNA form, the CDR3 reads TGTGCCAGCAGCTTAGGTGGACCCCGAGGTTCCTACGAGCAGTACTTC.

V is TRBV3-1 (or the pseudogene TRBV3-2) and J is TRBJ2-3, with 9 bases identical to TRBD2. J gave up 5 bases and V 6 bases, and 12 bases lay outside the gene matches. Germline values: CDR1 LGHDT, CDR2 YNNKEL (reference sequence). The CDR3 spans 16 residues. The chain's CDR3 is CASSRGGASGKDTQYF. In DNA, the CDR3 is TGTGCCAGCAGTCGAGGGGGGGCTAGCGGGAAAGATACGCAGTATTTT.

The V call is TRBV5-1, the J call TRBJ1-1; D remains ambiguous. The CDR3 spans 13 residues. Trimming removed 2 bases from V and 1 base from J, with 6 bases in between. The V gene's germline CDR1 is SGHRS and CDR2 YFSETQ. DNA for the CDR3: TGCGCCAGCAGCTTTCTTCAGAACACTGAAGCTTTCTTT. It translates to CASSFLQNTEAFF.

The chain links TRBV29-1 to TRBJ2-7; D gene ambiguous. The CDR3 covers 13 residues. V lost 6 bases, J lost 1 base, and 13 bases lay in between. The germline gives CDR1 SQVTM, CDR2 ANQGSEA. CDR3 DNA sequence: TGCAGCGTGGTAGACCACCGATCCTACGAGCAGTACTTC. Encoded protein: CSVVDHRSYEQYF.

The genes are TRBV5-4 and TRBJ1-2; 7 nucleotides align to TRBD1. Germline V gene data show CDR1 as SGHNT and CDR2 as YYREEE (reference sequence). The CDR3 length is 14 residues. V lost 3 bases and J lost 3; bases outside the gene matches: 5. Here the CDR3 reads CASSSYRGYYGYTF. Here the CDR3 DNA reads TGTGCCAGCAGCTCTTACAGGGGATACTATGGCTACACCTTC.

The rearrangement joins TRBV5-5 to TRBJ2-2, with D perhaps matching TRBD1 (6 bases). Trimming stripped 3 bases from V and 5 bases from J, with 14 bases between. Germline CDR1 SGHKS, CDR2 YYEKEE (reference sequence). This CDR3 region has 15 residues. The CDR3 loop is CASSSAGTPTGELFF. The CDR3 nucleotides are TGTGCCAGCAGCTCCGCCGGGACACCGACCGGGGAGCTGTTTTTT.

The chain couples TRBV18 to TRBJ2-7; the D call may be TRBD1 or TRBD2 (7 bases each). From germline, CDR1 is KGHSH and CDR2 LQKENI. The CDR3 runs 15 residues. V gave up 3 bases and J gave up 4 bases, with 16 bases separating them. The CDR3 coding sequence is TGTGCCAGCTCACCCCGGGGAGGGGGCAGGTACGAGCAGTACTTC. Its protein product is CASSPRGGGRYEQYF.

The rearrangement uses TRBV5-1 and TRBJ1-6; 8 bases line up with TRBD1. CDR1 SGHRS and CDR2 YFSETQ come from the germline V gene. CDR3 size: 15 residues. The junction had 10 bases not matched to a gene; V was cut back by 4 bases and J by 10 bases. The DNA for the CDR3 is TGCGCCAGCAGCGCGGGACAGGTCATAGGGTCACCCCTCCACTTT. It encodes CASSAGQVIGSPLHF.

The chain joins TRBV6-5 to TRBJ1-1; 7 nucleotides line up with TRBD1. The CDR3 has 13 residues. The V gene end was trimmed by 6 bases and the J gene end by 4 bases; junction bases not matched to a gene: 5. Germline CDR1 is MNHEY and CDR2 is SVGAGI. CDR3 nucleotide sequence: TGTGCCAGCAGCGGACAGGACCGCACTGAAGCTTTCTTT. It encodes CASSGQDRTEAFF.

This clone was detected a few times. The rearrangement uses TRBV5-1 and TRBJ2-7, with TRBD2 matching 8 bases. V lost 1 base and J lost 6; bases outside the gene matches: 6. This CDR3 region has 14 residues. Germline V gene sequence: CDR1 SGHRS, CDR2 YFSETQ. CDR3 nucleotide sequence: TGCGCCAGCAGCTTGCTTAGCGGGGACTCCGAGCAGTACTTC. Translating gives CASSLLSGDSEQYF. Using reference TRBV5-1 and TRBJ2-7 for the parts outside the CDR3, the full variable domain is KAGVTQTPRYLIKTRGQQVTLSCSPISGHRSVSWYQQTPGQGLQFLFEYFSETQRNKGNFPGRFSGRQFSNSRSEMNVSTLELGDSALYLCASSLLSGDSEQYFGPGTRLTVT.

The J gene is TRBJ2-7, the V gene TRBV3-1 (or the pseudogene TRBV3-2), with 12 bases lining up with TRBD1. The CDR3 covers 14 residues. After removal of 5 bases from V and 8 bases from J, the junction contained 7 bases not matched to a gene. Per the germline V gene, CDR1 is LGHDT and CDR2 is YNNKEL (reference sequence). The CDR3: CASSTRDRGRKQYF. The CDR3, as DNA: TGTGCCAGCAGCACCCGGGACAGGGGGCGCAAGCAGTACTTC.

The chain links TRBV2 to TRBJ1-1; 7 nucleotides line up with TRBD1. The CDR3 has 13 residues. V shed 7 bases, J shed 9 bases, and the junction held 11 bases outside the gene matches. The germline V gene encodes CDR1 SNHLY and CDR2 FYNNEI. The CDR3 here is CASIAAETGKAFF. The DNA of the CDR3 is TGTGCCAGCATCGCCGCAGAGACAGGGAAAGCTTTCTTT.

CDR3 in amino acids: CASSLEGGFEQYF. The CDR3 coding sequence is TGTGCCAGCAGTCTAGAGGGGGGTTTCGAGCAGTACTTC. This rearrangement joins TRBV6-5 to TRBJ2-7; the D call may be TRBD1 or TRBD2 (6 bases each). V lost 5 bases and J 6 bases, leaving 14 bases between the germline ends. This CDR3 is built from 13 residues. Germline CDR1 MNHEY, CDR2 SVGAGI.

This clone was counted a few times. The sample holds other DNA sequences that translate to the same CDR3. The rearrangement links TRBV7-2 to TRBJ2-3; D is perhaps TRBD2 (6 bases). CDR1 and CDR2 from the germline V gene are SGHTA and FQGNSA. V lost 1 base to trimming and J lost 1 base, with 12 bases between them. The CDR3 length is 16 residues. The CDR3 is CASSLDWGLGTDTQYF. In nucleotides, the CDR3 is TGTGCCAGCAGCTTAGACTGGGGACTCGGCACAGATACGCAGTATTTT.

The chain uses TRBV7-2 and TRBJ2-5; a weak D match, TRBD2 (5 bases). V was shortened by 3 bases and J by 2 bases, with 10 bases between the two germline ends. The CDR3 has 14 residues. Germline V gives CDR1 SGHTA, CDR2 FQGNSA. CDR3 residues: CASSFVRAQETQYF. CDR3 DNA sequence: TGTGCCAGCAGCTTTGTGCGGGCACAAGAGACCCAGTACTTC.

The chain combines TRBV9 with TRBJ1-1; 7 bases fit TRBD1. Germline V gene data show CDR1 as SGDLS and CDR2 as YYNGEE. The V gene end was trimmed by 4 bases and the J gene end by 5 bases; junction bases not matched to a gene: 11. This CDR3 contains 15 residues. CDR3 DNA: TGTGCCAGCAGCCCCCTGACAGGGTTGGAGACTGAAGCTTTCTTT. Translating it yields CASSPLTGLETEAFF.

This chain connects TRBV10-2 to TRBJ1-1; D might be TRBD1 (5 bases). Germline CDR1 reads WSHSY; CDR2 reads SAAADI. V shed 3 bases and J shed 8 bases, with 10 bases lying between them. The CDR3 sequence is 12 residues long. The CDR3: CASSEKGLEAFF. The CDR3 DNA reads TGCGCCAGCAGTGAAAAGGGGCTGGAAGCTTTCTTT.